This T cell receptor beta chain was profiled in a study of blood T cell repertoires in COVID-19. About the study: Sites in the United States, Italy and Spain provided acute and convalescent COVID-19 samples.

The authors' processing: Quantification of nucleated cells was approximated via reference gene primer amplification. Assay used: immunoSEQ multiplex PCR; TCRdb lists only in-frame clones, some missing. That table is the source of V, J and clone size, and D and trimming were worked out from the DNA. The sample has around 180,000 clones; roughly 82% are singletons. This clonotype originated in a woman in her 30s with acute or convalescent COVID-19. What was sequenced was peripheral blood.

CDR3: CASSVAGGSTNEKLFF. Written as DNA, the CDR3 is TGTGCCAGCAGCGTAGCTGGAGGATCAACTAATGAAAAACTGTTTTTT. The gene calls are TRBV9 and TRBJ1-4, with D uncertain. V was shortened by 0 bases and J by 0 bases, with 9 bases between the two germline ends. The germline V gene encodes CDR1 SGDLS and CDR2 YYNGEE. The CDR3 sequence is 16 residues long.